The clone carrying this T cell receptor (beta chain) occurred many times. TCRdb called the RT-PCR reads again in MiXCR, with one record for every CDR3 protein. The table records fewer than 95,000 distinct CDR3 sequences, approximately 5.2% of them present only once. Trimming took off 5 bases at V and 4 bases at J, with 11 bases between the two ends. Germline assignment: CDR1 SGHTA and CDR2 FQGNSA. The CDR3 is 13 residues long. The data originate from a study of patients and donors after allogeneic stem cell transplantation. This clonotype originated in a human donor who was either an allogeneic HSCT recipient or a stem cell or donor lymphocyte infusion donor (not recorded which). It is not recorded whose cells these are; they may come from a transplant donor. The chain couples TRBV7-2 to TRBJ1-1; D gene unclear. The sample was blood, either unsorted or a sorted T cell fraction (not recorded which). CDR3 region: CASSHEQITEAFF. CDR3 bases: TGTGCCAGCAGCCACGAACAGATCACTGAAGCTTTCTTT. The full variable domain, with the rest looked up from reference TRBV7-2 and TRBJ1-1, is GAGVSQSPSNKVTEKGKDVELRCDPISGHTALYWYRQSLGQGLEFLIYFQGNSAPDKSGLPSDRFSAERTGGSVSTLTIQRTQQEDSAVYLCASSHEQITEAFFGQGTRLTVV.